The TCR beta chain described here comes from a study of T cell responses to AZD1222 COVID-19 vaccine. As for the study in general: Second-dose intervals near 4 or 12 weeks were combined. Broader study findings: As reported, nearly half of all spike-specific TCRs target variant regions that are unmutated. The span of vaccine-associated CD4 TCRs extended across spike, with dominance at 160-218 and 743-854. Repertoires were collected only later (after the peak T cell response had occurred).

Sequencing used immunoSEQ multiplex PCR; TCRdb keeps in-frame clones, though not all of them. Among some 60,000 clones listed, roughly 84% were seen once. On this clone itself: Its antigen is not identified.

The germline V gene has CDR1 DFQATT and CDR2 SNEGSKA (reference sequence). Trimming left V 0 bases short and J 8 bases short, with 5 bases between. This CDR3 region has 11 residues. This clonotype was sampled from an adult in good health. The J gene is TRBJ2-1, the V gene TRBV20-1; D is unresolved. The specimen comprised peripheral blood, sampled on day 0 of AZD1222 vaccination. The CDR3 loop reads CSARDRDEQFF. The CDR3 DNA reads as TGCAGTGCTAGAGACCGCGATGAGCAGTTCTTC.